Following are 9 T cell receptor beta chains from one sample sequenced in a study of shared clonotypes between healthy human individuals. Data came from immunoSEQ multiplex PCR; TCRdb stores just in-frame clones and leaves some out. The table has under 600,000 clones, nearly 80% seen once; the top ten hold around an eighth. The specimen was PBMCs. The receptors come from a woman aged 40 to 49 in good health. Some clones in this sample may be carry-over from other donors' samples.

The CDR3 loop is CASSIVGGQSSNQPQHF. The CDR3 DNA sequence: TGTGCCAGTAGTATAGTTGGGGGACAGTCTAGCAATCAGCCCCAGCATTTT. The V gene is TRBV19, the J gene TRBJ1-5; 7 nucleotides align to TRBD1. Trimming cost V 1 base and J 0 bases; bases outside gene matches: 6. The CDR3 consists of 17 residues. The germline V gene has CDR1 LNHDA and CDR2 SQIVND (reference sequence).

This chain links TRBV28 with TRBJ2-7; TRBD2 matches 13 bases. Germline-derived CDR1 and CDR2 are MDHEN and SYDVKM. CDR3 length: 15 residues. The trim removed 8 bases at V and 5 bases at J, leaving 9 bases unmatched. CDR3 sequence (DNA): TGTGCCAGCCGCTCCCAGGGGACTAGCGGGGACGAGCAGTACTTC. Translation gives CASRSQGTSGDEQYF.

The V call is TRBV30, the J call TRBJ2-7; D might be TRBD2 (7 bases). CDR1 and CDR2 from the germline V gene are GTSNPN and SVGIG (reference sequence). CDR3 length: 17 amino acids. The germline V and J ends were trimmed by 3 bases and 5 bases, with 26 bases remaining between them. This CDR3 is CAWSGPNRGGRDNEQYF. The CDR3 nucleotides are TGTGCCTGGAGCGGTCCAAACAGAGGAGGGAGGGACAACGAGCAGTACTTC.

This clone was observed a single time. J is TRBJ2-2 and V is TRBV7-7; D is possibly TRBD2 (5 bases). Germline V CDR1 and CDR2: SSHAT, FNYEAQ (reference sequence). This CDR3 has 14 amino acids. Trimming removed 4 bases from V and 9 bases from J, with 15 bases in between. DNA for the CDR3: TGTGCCAGCAGCTCAGATCGGGGTCGTCGGGAGCTGTTTTTT. This gives the protein CASSSDRGRRELFF.

The rearrangement uses TRBV2 and TRBJ2-1, with TRBD2 matching 14 bases. Germline values: CDR1 SNHLY, CDR2 FYNNEI. Trimming cost V 8 bases and J 5 bases; bases outside gene matches: 5. The CDR3 loop spans 15 amino acids. The CDR3, as DNA: TGTGCCAGCGGAGGGACTAGCGGGAGCCACAATGAGCAGTTCTTC. It codes for CASGGTSGSHNEQFF.

In its sample, this clone was seen once. The gene calls are TRBV7-6 and TRBJ2-3; TRBD2 agrees at 7 bases. Germline CDR1 SGHVS, CDR2 FNYEAQ. Losses at the gene ends were 0 bases for V and 0 bases for J; bases not matched to a gene: 6. The CDR3 is 17 amino acids. Here the CDR3 DNA reads TGTGCCAGCAGCTTAGCTCCGACTAGCACCAGCACAGATACGCAGTATTTT. This encodes CASSLAPTSTSTDTQYF. Combining the CDR3 with reference TRBV7-6 and TRBJ2-3 gives the whole variable domain GAGVSQSPRYKVTKRGQDVALRCDPISGHVSLYWYRQALGQGPEFLTYFNYEAQQDKSGLPNDRFSAERPEGSISTLTIQRTEQRDSAMYRCASSLAPTSTSTDTQYFGPGTRLTVL.

This clone was detected many times. The same CDR3 also results from other DNA sequences found in this sample. The V gene is TRBV5-1, the J gene TRBJ2-7, with 11 positions matching TRBD2. Germline V CDR1 and CDR2: SGHRS, YFSETQ. This CDR3 comprises 16 residues. V lost 4 bases to trimming and J lost 2 bases; unmatched junction nucleotides: 8. The CDR3 loop is CASSPGLAGVAYEQYF. For the CDR3, the DNA is TGCGCCAGCAGCCCCGGACTAGCGGGCGTCGCCTACGAGCAGTACTTC.

This clone was counted only a few times. The rearrangement joins TRBV19 to TRBJ2-7, with D perhaps matching TRBD2 (6 bases). The CDR3 has 13 amino acids. CDR1 and CDR2 (germline): LNHDA, SQIVND (reference sequence). The V end was cut by 3 bases, the J end by 6 bases, with 12 bases between. This CDR3 is CASSISQAGEQYF. CDR3 in DNA: TGTGCCAGTAGTATCTCTCAAGCGGGCGAGCAGTACTTC.

The chain combines TRBV6-1 with TRBJ2-1; no definite D call. V gave up 1 base and J gave up 8 bases, with 12 bases separating them. This CDR3 region has 14 residues. The germline CDR1 and CDR2 sequences are MNHNS and SASEGT. The CDR3 DNA reads TGTGCCAGCAGTGAAGTTGGGCAGCGAGATGAGCAGTTCTTC. It yields the protein CASSEVGQRDEQFF.